Below are 17 T cell receptor beta chains sequenced from a single sample in a study of T cells after somatic rescue of genetic block. The repertoire was sequenced with immunoSEQ multiplex PCR; TCRdb's copy has only in-frame clones and lacks some. Of tens of thousands of clones listed, under 95% are singletons. Sequenced material: peripheral blood mononuclear cells (PBMCs). These TCRs come from a man aged 40-49 years.

The chain uses TRBV28 and TRBJ2-7; D not certain. The V gene's germline CDR1 is MDHEN and CDR2 SYDVKM. The CDR3 sequence is 14 residues long. Trimming shortened V by 5 bases and J by 3 bases, and 14 bases separated the two germline ends. In nucleotides, the CDR3 is TGTGCCAGCAGTATCCAGACAATGAGCTACGAGCAGTACTTC. Its translation is CASSIQTMSYEQYF.

This clone was observed a single time. This chain links TRBV2 with TRBJ2-3; either TRBD1 or TRBD2 may fit D (5 bases each). Germline V gene lookup returns CDR1 SNHLY and CDR2 FYNNEI. This CDR3 has 15 amino acids. The V end lost 6 bases, the J end lost 1 base, and 14 bases lay between the germline ends. The CDR3 coding sequence is TGTGCCAGCAGCCCATGGGGGATTGGCACAGATACGCAGTATTTT. Its translation is CASSPWGIGTDTQYF.

This chain connects TRBV6-5 to TRBJ2-7; TRBD1 agrees at 7 bases. J was trimmed by 2 bases and V by 4 bases; bases with no gene match: 11. This CDR3 region has 16 residues. The germline V gene encodes CDR1 MNHEY and CDR2 SVGAGI. CDR3 region: CASSSLSTGSAYEQYF. CDR3 in DNA: TGTGCCAGCAGTTCCCTCTCGACAGGGTCAGCCTACGAGCAGTACTTC.

About this clone: One end of the junction is discordant with germline, which a read error may explain. The chain recombines TRBV9 with TRBJ2-1; 8 nucleotides agree with TRBD2. Germline values: CDR1 SGDLS, CDR2 YYNGEE. This CDR3 is 16 amino acids long. The CDR3 DNA sequence: TGTGCCAGCAGCGTAGCTGGCGGGGGGCCCGGCAATCAGCAGTTCTTC. Residues: CASSVAGGGPGNQQFF.

This chain uses TRBV23-1 with TRBJ2-1; D might be TRBD2 (5 bases). TRBV23-1 belongs to the ORF category, with a function that is uncertain. V lost 0 bases and J lost 9, with 9 bases in between. There are 13 residues in the CDR3. In DNA form, the CDR3 reads TGCGCCAGCAGTCAATCAAAACGGGGTGAGCAGTTCTTC. This encodes CASSQSKRGEQFF.

This clone appeared once. Other DNA variants within this sample encode the same CDR3. The chain recombines TRBV18 with TRBJ2-5, with unresolved D. The CDR3 runs to 11 residues. Germline CDR1 reads KGHSH; CDR2 reads LQKENI. V gave up 3 bases and J gave up 2 bases, with 1 base separating them. The CDR3 sequence: CASSPQETQYF. DNA for the CDR3: TGTGCCAGCTCACCTCAAGAGACCCAGTACTTC.

The CDR3 is CASSSGKQFF. The CDR3, as DNA: TGTGCCAGCAGTTCAGGAAAGCAGTTCTTC. The chain employs TRBV28 and TRBJ2-1; D not resolved. V lost 4 bases and J 11 bases, leaving 6 bases between the germline ends. The CDR3 length is 10 residues. Germline CDR1 MDHEN, CDR2 SYDVKM.

The chain is built from TRBV5-5 and TRBJ2-1, with a possible D match to TRBD2 (5 bases). This CDR3 region has 15 residues. V was shortened by 0 bases and J by 2 bases, with 9 bases between the two germline ends. The germline V gene has CDR1 SGHKS and CDR2 YYEKEE (reference sequence). DNA of the CDR3: TGTGCCAGCAGCTTGGAAGGGAGCCCCTACAATGAGCAGTTCTTC. It translates to CASSLEGSPYNEQFF.

This clone was found a few times. The genes are TRBV5-1 and TRBJ1-5, with D unresolved. Deletions cut 3 bases from V and 4 bases from J, with 8 bases between. Germline loops: CDR1 SGHRS, CDR2 YFSETQ. CDR3 length equals 13 residues. CDR3 bases: TGCGCCAGCAGCTGGACGGTAAATCAGCCCCAGCATTTT. Translation: CASSWTVNQPQHF. Combining the CDR3 with reference TRBV5-1 and TRBJ1-5 gives the whole variable domain KAGVTQTPRYLIKTRGQQVTLSCSPISGHRSVSWYQQTPGQGLQFLFEYFSETQRNKGNFPGRFSGRQFSNSRSEMNVSTLELGDSALYLCASSWTVNQPQHFGDGTRLSIL.

The V and J genes are TRBV5-1 and TRBJ2-7, with 9 positions matching TRBD1. Germline lookup yields CDR1 SGHRS and CDR2 YFSETQ. The J segment lost 2 bases and the V segment lost 4 bases, leaving 7 bases of the junction unmatched. The CDR3 has 15 residues. The CDR3 reads CASSEGTGKAYEQYF. The CDR3 region has the DNA TGCGCCAGCAGCGAAGGGACAGGGAAGGCCTACGAGCAGTACTTC.

In its sample, this clone is medium-sized. The V gene is TRBV7-2, the J gene TRBJ2-3, with D possibly TRBD2 on 5 matching bases. Trimming left V 2 bases short and J 3 bases short, with 15 bases between. The length of the CDR3 is 16 residues. Germline V CDR1 and CDR2: SGHTA, FQGNSA. The CDR3 coding sequence is TGTGCCAGCAGCTTAAATGCGGCCCGCGGGACAGATACGCAGTATTTT. It translates to CASSLNAARGTDTQYF.

The rearrangement links TRBV25-1 to TRBJ2-7; TRBD1 matches at 11 bases. Trimming removed 4 bases from V and 7 bases from J; junction bases left unmatched: 9. The CDR3 runs to 15 residues. Germline CDR1 and CDR2: MGHDK and SYGVNS. CDR3 sequence reads: CASSAPGTGGWEQYF. The DNA for the CDR3 is TGTGCCAGCAGTGCCCCCGGGACAGGGGGGTGGGAGCAGTACTTC.

The chain employs TRBV7-2 and TRBJ1-2; D unclear. CDR1 SGHTA and CDR2 FQGNSA come from the germline V gene. The CDR3 has 14 amino acids. Trimming cost V 8 bases and J 4 bases, with 17 bases left between them. The CDR3 is CASVPDRSSYGYTF. In DNA form, the CDR3 reads TGTGCCAGCGTGCCAGACCGGTCTTCCTATGGCTACACCTTC.

V is TRBV7-2 and J is TRBJ2-1; 8 bases are a match to TRBD2. The CDR3 sequence is 15 residues long. V was clipped by 1 base and J by 6 bases; unmatched bases: 5. The germline CDR1 and CDR2 sequences are SGHTA and FQGNSA. The CDR3 bases are TGTGCCAGCAGCTTAGAGGCGGGAGGTCGCAATGAGCAGTTCTTC. Protein sequence: CASSLEAGGRNEQFF. Full variable domain (remainder filled in from reference TRBV7-2 and TRBJ2-1): GAGVSQSPSNKVTEKGKDVELRCDPISGHTALYWYRQSLGQGLEFLIYFQGNSAPDKSGLPSDRFSAERTGGSVSTLTIQRTQQEDSAVYLCASSLEAGGRNEQFFGPGTRLTVL.

The chain joins TRBV11-2 to TRBJ2-7; D is uncertain. Trimming took 3 bases from V and 3 from J, leaving 15 bases between them. Germline V gives CDR1 SGHAT, CDR2 FQNNGV. This CDR3 region has 15 residues. Here the CDR3 DNA reads TGTGCCAGCAGCTTCTATGTAGGCGGTAGCTACGAGCAGTACTTC. It encodes CASSFYVGGSYEQYF.

The chain employs TRBV20-1 and TRBJ2-7; D is undetermined. Germline loops: CDR1 DFQATT, CDR2 SNEGSKA (reference sequence). V lost 3 bases to trimming and J lost 0 bases, with 0 bases between them. This CDR3 spans 10 amino acids. This CDR3 reads CSASSYEQYF. CDR3 coding DNA: TGCAGTGCTAGCTCCTACGAGCAGTACTTC.

V is TRBV7-8 and J is TRBJ2-7; D possibly corresponds to TRBD1 (6 bases). CDR1 and CDR2 from the germline V gene are SGHVS and FQNEAQ. The CDR3 is 17 residues long. The germline V and J ends were trimmed by 0 bases and 0 bases, with 15 bases remaining between them. In DNA form, the CDR3 reads TGTGCCAGCAGCTTAGCGGGACACATTGCACACTCCTACGAGCAGTACTTC. Its protein is CASSLAGHIAHSYEQYF.